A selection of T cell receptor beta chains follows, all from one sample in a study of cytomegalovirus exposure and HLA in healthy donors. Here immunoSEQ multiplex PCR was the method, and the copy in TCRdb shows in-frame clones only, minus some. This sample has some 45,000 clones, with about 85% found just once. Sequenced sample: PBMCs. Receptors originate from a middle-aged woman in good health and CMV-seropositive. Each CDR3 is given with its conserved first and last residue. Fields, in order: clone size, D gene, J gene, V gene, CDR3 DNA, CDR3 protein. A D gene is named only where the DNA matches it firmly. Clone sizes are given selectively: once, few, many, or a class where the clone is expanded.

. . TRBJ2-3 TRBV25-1 TGTGCCAGCAGTGAATTTGCCGGTTCTAGCACAGATACGCAGTATTTT CASSEFAGSSTDTQYF
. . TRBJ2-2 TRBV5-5 TGTGCCAGCAGCTTGGACCTAGCTGGGGAGCTGTTTTTT CASSLDLAGELFF
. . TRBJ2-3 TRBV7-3 TGTGCCAGCAGCTTAACCCCAGGGGGGGATACGCAGTATTTT CASSLTPGGDTQYF
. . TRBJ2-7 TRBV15 TGTGCCACCAGCAGAGAATGGGGTCGGGGAGGGGGCTCCTACGAGCAGTACTTC CATSREWGRGGGSYEQYF
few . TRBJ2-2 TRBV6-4 TGTGCCAGCACCCCAGGGCGAAACACCGGGGAGCTGTTTTTT CASTPGRNTGELFF
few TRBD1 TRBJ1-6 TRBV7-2 TGTGCCAGCAGCTTAGGGCAGGGGGCGAATTCACCCCTCCACTTT CASSLGQGANSPLHF
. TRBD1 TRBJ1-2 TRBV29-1 TGCAGCGCCGTACAGGGGGCCCCCTATGGCTACACCTTC CSAVQGAPYGYTF
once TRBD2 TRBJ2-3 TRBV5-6 TGTGCCAGCAGCTTGGGGGGACTAGCGGGAGGTAGGACAGATACGCAGTATTTT CASSLGGLAGGRTDTQYF
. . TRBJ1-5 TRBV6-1 TGTGCCAGCAAGACGGGACTTTTTAGCAATCAGCCCCAGCATTTT CASKTGLFSNQPQHF
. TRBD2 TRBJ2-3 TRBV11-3 TGTGCCAGCAGCTCCGGGACTAGCGGACTCGGCGATACGCAGTATTTT CASSSGTSGLGDTQYF
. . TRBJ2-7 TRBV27 TGTGCCAGCAGAACCTTTGGGGCGCGCGTCGAGCAGTACTTC CASRTFGARVEQYF
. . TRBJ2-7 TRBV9 TGTGCCAGCAGCGTCGCTACTGATTACGAGCAGTACTTC CASSVATDYEQYF
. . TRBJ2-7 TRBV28 TGTGCCAGCAGTCGAGGGCGATACGAGCAGTACTTC CASSRGRYEQYF
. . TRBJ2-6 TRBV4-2 TGTGCCAGCAGCCAAGATTTCGCAGGGGCGATTTCTGGGGCCAACGTCCTGACTTTC CASSQDFAGAISGANVLTF
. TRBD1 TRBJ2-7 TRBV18 TGTGCCAGCTCTCATGGGGACAGCTACGAGCAGTACTTC CASSHGDSYEQYF
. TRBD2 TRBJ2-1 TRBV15 TGTGCCACCAGCAGGGCGAGGGGAGCGGGAGGGATGTCCTACAATGAGCAGTTCTTC CATSRARGAGGMSYNEQFF
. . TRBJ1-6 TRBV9 TGTGCCAGCAGCTCGGGACACCTAAATTCACCCCTCCACTTT CASSSGHLNSPLHF
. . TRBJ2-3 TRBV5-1 TGCGCCAGCAGCTTGGGACAAGATACGCAGTATTTT CASSLGQDTQYF
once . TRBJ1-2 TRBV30 TGTGCCTTTAACACGGGGTGCGGCTACACCTTC CAFNTGCGYTF
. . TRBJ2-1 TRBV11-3 TGTGCCAGCAGCCTCCTCGACCAGGCTAAGCAGTTCTTC CASSLLDQAKQFF
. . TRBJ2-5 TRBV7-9 TGTGCCAGCAGCGGATGGGACACCCAAGAGACCCAGTACTTC CASSGWDTQETQYF
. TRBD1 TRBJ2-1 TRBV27 TGTGCCAGCAGTTCCTGGGGACAGGGTTTCAATGAGCAGTTCTTC CASSSWGQGFNEQFF
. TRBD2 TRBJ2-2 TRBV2 TGTGCCACCCCCCGGGGGACTAGCTCGACCACCGGGGAGCTGTTTTTT CATPRGTSSTTGELFF
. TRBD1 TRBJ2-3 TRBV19 TGTGCCAGTAGTATTCGGGGGACAGGGGGGACAGATACGCAGTATTTT CASSIRGTGGTDTQYF